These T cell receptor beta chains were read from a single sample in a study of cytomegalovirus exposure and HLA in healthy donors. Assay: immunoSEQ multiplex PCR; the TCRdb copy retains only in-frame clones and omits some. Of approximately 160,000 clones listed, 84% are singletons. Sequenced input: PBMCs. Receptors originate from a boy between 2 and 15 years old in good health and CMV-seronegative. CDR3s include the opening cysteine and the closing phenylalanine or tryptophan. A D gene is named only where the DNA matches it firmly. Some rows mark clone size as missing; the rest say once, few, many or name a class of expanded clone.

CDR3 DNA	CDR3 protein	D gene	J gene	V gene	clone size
TGTGCCAGCAGCTGGGAGCGTCCTAGCACAGATACGCAGTATTTT	CASSWERPSTDTQYF	-	TRBJ2-3	TRBV5-4	-
TGTGCCATTGGCGGACAGGCGTATGGCTACACCTTC	CAIGGQAYGYTF	TRBD1	TRBJ1-2	TRBV6-1	-
TGTGCCAGCAGCTTAGGTGGACAGGGGCCCACCGGGGAGCTGTTTTTT	CASSLGGQGPTGELFF	TRBD1	TRBJ2-2	TRBV7-6	-
TGTGCCAGCTCACTCGGGACTAGGGTCTACGAGCAGTACTTC	CASSLGTRVYEQYF	TRBD2	TRBJ2-7	TRBV18	few
TGTGCCAGCAGCTTGCATCCGGGGAACTTC	CASSLHPGNF	-	TRBJ2-5	TRBV5-8	once
TGTGCCAGTAGAACACTAAGTATCGGTGGGAGGGGAAAAGGCTACACCTTC	CASRTLSIGGRGKGYTF	-	TRBJ1-2	TRBV19	-
TGTGCCAGCACTAGACTAGCGGGAGGGCTCACCGGGGAGCTGTTTTTT	CASTRLAGGLTGELFF	TRBD2	TRBJ2-2	TRBV2	few
TGTGCCAGCGGCAGGGGCAACCAAGAGACCCAGTACTTC	CASGRGNQETQYF	-	TRBJ2-5	TRBV2	-
TGTGCCAGTATCGACACCAACAGGGGCTCGGGCCATGGCTACACCTTC	CASIDTNRGSGHGYTF	TRBD1	TRBJ1-2	TRBV19	-
TGTGCCAGTAGTATTAGGGGGAGGGCCTACGAGCAGTACTTC	CASSIRGRAYEQYF	-	TRBJ2-7	TRBV19	-
TGCGCCAGCAGCTTGGATGGGACAGGGGGAGAGGAGCAGTACTTC	CASSLDGTGGEEQYF	TRBD1	TRBJ2-7	TRBV5-1	-
TGCGCCAGCAGCTACGAGCGAGGCGGGGAGACCCAGTACTTC	CASSYERGGETQYF	-	TRBJ2-5	TRBV5-1	-
TGTGCCAGCAGTGTTTCGGTTCCCTCCTACAATGAGCAGTTCTTC	CASSVSVPSYNEQFF	-	TRBJ2-1	TRBV2	-
TGTGCCAGCAGCCTTGACGGACAGGGGGCACGGGAGCAGTACTTC	CASSLDGQGAREQYF	TRBD1	TRBJ2-5	TRBV5-4	-
TGTGCCAGCAGCCTCTTGATCCCGAGCTCTGGAAACACCATATATTTT	CASSLLIPSSGNTIYF	-	TRBJ1-3	TRBV7-9	-
TGTGCCAGCAGCAGTGGACTGACCGCAACGGAAGAGACCCAGTACTTC	CASSSGLTATEETQYF	-	TRBJ2-5	TRBV25-1	-
TGTGCCAGTAGTATTAGGGAGACGGCAACTAATGAAAAACTGTTTTTT	CASSIRETATNEKLFF	-	TRBJ1-4	TRBV19	-
TGTGCCAGCAGCGCCCCGGGACTAGCAATTGCAGATACGCAGTATTTT	CASSAPGLAIADTQYF	-	TRBJ2-3	TRBV21-1	-
TGTGCCACCAGCAGAGACCTATCGACTAGCTCCTACGAGCAGTACTTC	CATSRDLSTSSYEQYF	-	TRBJ2-7	TRBV15	-
TGTGCCAGCAGCCCTCCGGGCGTAGGGGTCGGGAGATACGAGCAGTACTTC	CASSPPGVGVGRYEQYF	-	TRBJ2-7	TRBV9	few
TGCGCCAGCAGTGTAGCGGGTAGGAGCTCCTACGAGCAGTACTTC	CASSVAGRSSYEQYF	TRBD2	TRBJ2-7	TRBV10-1	-
TGTGCCACCAGCAAAGAAAGGGGAGGGGCGGATACGCAGTATTTT	CATSKERGGADTQYF	TRBD2	TRBJ2-3	TRBV15	few
TGTGCCTGGAGGTATAGCGGGAGTCTTAGGGGTGGTGAGCAGTTCTTC	CAWRYSGSLRGGEQFF	TRBD2	TRBJ2-1	TRBV30	-
TGTGCCAGCCTCGCGGGCCCTAGCTACGAGCAGTACTTC	CASLAGPSYEQYF	-	TRBJ2-7	TRBV6-1	few
TGTGCCAGCAGCCCCTCAGGGGTTGAAGCTTTCTTT	CASSPSGVEAFF	-	TRBJ1-1	TRBV6-6	-
TGTGCCAGCAGCTTAACCTCCGGACTAGCGAGCAACTTAGATACGCAGTATTTT	CASSLTSGLASNLDTQYF	TRBD2	TRBJ2-3	TRBV11-2	-
TGCAGTGTCCTCAGGACAGGGGAGCAGTACTTC	CSVLRTGEQYF	TRBD1	TRBJ2-7	TRBV20-1	-
TGCGCCAGCAGCTTGGACAGGGGTGTATACGAGCAGTACTTC	CASSLDRGVYEQYF	TRBD1	TRBJ2-7	TRBV5-1	-
TGTGCCAGCATGACAGGGGGAAGAGCTTTCTTT	CASMTGGRAFF	TRBD1	TRBJ1-1	TRBV19	-
TGTGCCAGCAGTAAAGCCCAGGGGGCGAATGAGCAGTTCTTC	CASSKAQGANEQFF	TRBD1	TRBJ2-1	TRBV27	-